These 29 T cell receptor beta chains share one sample of origin, sequenced in a study of cytomegalovirus exposure and HLA in healthy donors. With 60 Vbeta and 13 Jbeta primers, the PCR was carried out. Clones were sequenced by immunoSEQ multiplex PCR, and TCRdb holds only the in-frame ones, with some missing. The sample lists around 150,000 clones, more than 80% seen once, with about 13% in the top ten. The sequencing sample was made of PBMCs. The origin of the receptors is a woman aged 45-59 years in good health and CMV-seronegative.

This clone was seen just once. The V gene is TRBV27, the J gene TRBJ1-2, with 8 positions matching TRBD1. Trimming took 6 bases from V and 4 from J; bases not matched to a gene: 10. Germline V gene lookup returns CDR1 MNHEY and CDR2 SMNVEV (reference sequence). The CDR3 has 15 amino acids. DNA for the CDR3: TGTGCCAGCAGCCCCTCGGGCAGGGGGCCCTATGGCTACACCTTC. It is translated as CASSPSGRGPYGYTF.

The chain has TRBV11-3 and TRBJ2-7, with TRBD1 matching 7 bases. The ends lost 3 bases at V and 1 base at J; junction bases unmatched: 0. Germline CDR1 is SGHNT and CDR2 is YENEEA. This CDR3 is built from 13 residues. In nucleotides, the CDR3 is TGTGCCAGCAGCTTGGGACAGTCCTACGAGCAGTACTTC. It is translated as CASSLGQSYEQYF.

This clone was found once. The V gene is TRBV7-9, the J gene TRBJ2-1, with 10 bases matching TRBD2. V gave up 0 bases and J gave up 4 bases; unmatched junction bases: 3. CDR3 length equals 16 residues. Germline V CDR1 and CDR2: SEHNR, FQNEAQ (reference sequence). The CDR3 DNA reads TGTGCCAGCAGCTTAGCTAAACTAGCGGGGTACAATGAGCAGTTCTTC. Its protein is CASSLAKLAGYNEQFF.

This clone appeared a single time. V is TRBV10-3 and J is TRBJ2-3; 8 positions match TRBD1. In germline, CDR1 is ENHRY, CDR2 SYGVKD. The V gene end was trimmed by 0 bases and the J gene end by 3 bases; junction bases not matched to a gene: 2. The CDR3 extends over 15 amino acids. The CDR3 coding sequence is TGTGCCATCAGTGAGTCGGGACAGGCAACAGATACGCAGTATTTT. It is translated as CAISESGQATDTQYF.

This chain uses TRBV18 with TRBJ2-7, with TRBD2 matching 9 bases. CDR1 KGHSH and CDR2 LQKENI come from the germline V gene. The CDR3 runs 16 residues. Trimming at V came to 3 bases and at J to 7 bases, leaving 13 bases not matched to a gene. DNA for the CDR3: TGTGCCAGCTCACCTCTGATTGCGGGAGGGATAGGGGAGCAGTACTTC. This gives the protein CASSPLIAGGIGEQYF.

The chain carries TRBV5-1 and TRBJ1-2; a weak D match, TRBD1 (6 bases). The germline CDR1 and CDR2 sequences are SGHRS and YFSETQ. The V and J ends lost 0 bases and 0 bases respectively, with 9 bases between them. The CDR3 is 15 amino acids. The CDR3 DNA reads as TGCGCCAGCAGCTTGGACAGGGCACCTAACTATGGCTACACCTTC. Protein sequence: CASSLDRAPNYGYTF.

The chain couples TRBV19 to TRBJ1-6; D gene unclear. Germline CDR1 is LNHDA and CDR2 is SQIVND (reference sequence). V dropped 5 bases and J dropped 0 bases, with 11 bases sitting between them. The CDR3 spans 16 residues. CDR3 nucleotides: TGTGCCAGTAGTGACTTCCTGAGCTCCTATAATTCACCCCTCCACTTT. It is translated as CASSDFLSSYNSPLHF.

This chain joins TRBV7-2 and TRBJ2-5; D is possibly TRBD2 (6 bases). The CDR3 has 13 residues. V was trimmed by 7 bases and J by 4 bases, leaving 13 bases between them. Germline V gene lookup returns CDR1 SGHTA and CDR2 FQGNSA. This chain's CDR3 is CASKREARETQYF. CDR3 DNA: TGTGCCAGCAAGAGGGAGGCAAGAGAGACCCAGTACTTC.

As concerns this clone: The junction departs from germline at one end; a sequencing error may be responsible. The genes are TRBV7-9 and TRBJ2-7, with 7 bases aligning to TRBD1. The CDR3 extends over 16 amino acids. Germline V gene data show CDR1 as SEHNR and CDR2 as FQNEAQ (reference sequence). The CDR3 loop is CSSSLSHRGWGHEQYF. The CDR3 DNA reads as TGTTCCAGCAGCTTATCCCACAGGGGATGGGGTCACGAGCAGTACTTC. Drawing the rest from reference TRBV7-9 and TRBJ2-7, the complete variable domain is DTGVSQNPRHKITKRGQNVTFRCDPISEHNRLYWYRQTLGQGPEFLTYFQNEAQLEKSRLLSDRFSAERPKGSFSTLEIQRTEQGDSAMYLCSSSLSHRGWGHEQYFGPGTRLTVT.

The chain recombines TRBV5-4 with TRBJ1-1; 7 bases line up with TRBD1. Germline CDR1 and CDR2: SGHNT and YYREEE (reference sequence). The CDR3 has 15 residues. J gave up 4 bases and V 4 bases, and 10 bases lay outside the gene matches. CDR3 amino acids: CASSAQGRGSTEAFF. The CDR3 coding sequence is TGTGCCAGCAGCGCACAGGGGCGAGGGAGCACTGAAGCTTTCTTT.

This rearrangement joins TRBV2 to TRBJ2-1; tentatively, D is TRBD2 (5 bases). CDR1 is SNHLY and CDR2 is FYNNEI in the germline V gene. The CDR3 contains 13 residues. Trimming left V 7 bases short and J 8 bases short, with 15 bases between. The CDR3 DNA reads as TGTGCCAGCATGGGCGGGTTAAGCGATGAGCAGTTCTTC. Its protein product is CASMGGLSDEQFF.

V gene TRBV19 combines with J gene TRBJ2-1; 11 bases match TRBD2. Germline CDR1 LNHDA, CDR2 SQIVND (reference sequence). The CDR3 contains 16 residues. V lost 3 bases to trimming and J lost 6 bases; unmatched junction nucleotides: 7. The CDR3 nucleotides are TGTGCCAGTAGTATCAGGTCTAGCGGGGGGTCCAATGAGCAGTTCTTC. This sequence encodes CASSIRSSGGSNEQFF.

This chain joins TRBV19 and TRBJ1-1; tentatively, D is TRBD1 (6 bases). Trimming took off 4 bases at V and 0 bases at J, with 12 bases between the two ends. The CDR3 has 15 residues. Germline V lookup: CDR1 LNHDA, CDR2 SQIVND (reference sequence). DNA of the CDR3: TGTGCCAGTAGTAACAGGGACCGATTGAACACTGAAGCTTTCTTT. It is translated as CASSNRDRLNTEAFF.

On this clone: Other DNA sequences in this specimen translate into the identical CDR3. The rearrangement joins TRBV7-2 to TRBJ2-7; TRBD2 is a possible D gene (5 bases). The CDR3 consists of 14 residues. Trimming removed 1 base from V and 1 base from J, with 8 bases in between. CDR1 is SGHTA, CDR2 FQGNSA, per germline. CDR3 coding DNA: TGTGCCAGCAGCTTAGATCGGGGTTCCTACGAGCAGTACTTC. Its translation: CASSLDRGSYEQYF.

V gene TRBV5-1 combines with J gene TRBJ1-4, with 7 bases that match TRBD1. The CDR3 runs 14 residues. V lost 1 base, J lost 6 bases, and 3 bases stayed unmatched. Germline-derived CDR1 and CDR2 are SGHRS and YFSETQ. CDR3 amino acids: CASSLWGTDEKLFF. The CDR3 coding sequence is TGCGCCAGCAGCTTGTGGGGGACAGATGAAAAACTGTTTTTT.

The table lists this clone with a count of one. V and J are TRBV2 and TRBJ1-2; D is ambiguous. Germline V gene data show CDR1 as SNHLY and CDR2 as FYNNEI. CDR3 length: 13 residues. V was trimmed by 3 bases and J by 8 bases, leaving 13 bases between them. DNA of the CDR3: TGTGCCAGCAGTGAGGGTCTCGCGCGGGGCTACACCTTC. Residues: CASSEGLARGYTF. The variable domain in full, with the rest retrieved from reference TRBV2 and TRBJ1-2, is EPEVTQTPSHQVTQMGQEVILRCVPISNHLYFYWYRQILGQKVEFLVSFYNNEISEKSEIFDDQFSVERPDGSNFTLKIRSTKLEDSAMYFCASSEGLARGYTFGSGTRLTVV.

In this sample, this clone turned up a few times. The chain employs TRBV28 and TRBJ1-2; D unclear. This CDR3 contains 13 residues. The germline V and J ends were trimmed by 2 bases and 7 bases, with 11 bases remaining between them. Germline CDR1 MDHEN, CDR2 SYDVKM. The CDR3 coding sequence is TGTGCCAGCAGTTTAGGGAGGGTAGTTGGCTACACCTTC. Protein: CASSLGRVVGYTF.

The V call is TRBV7-9, the J call TRBJ1-3, with D maybe TRBD1 (5 bases). The V gene lost 5 bases and the J gene lost 2 bases, with 10 bases spanning the gap. There are 14 residues in the CDR3. Germline CDR1 and CDR2: SEHNR and FQNEAQ (reference sequence). The CDR3 region is CASSPGFAGNTIYF. In DNA, the CDR3 is TGTGCCAGCAGCCCAGGGTTTGCTGGAAACACCATATATTTT.

This clone occurred once. One junction end does not reproduce the germline sequence, and a read error may be involved. The gene calls are TRBV5-6 and TRBJ1-1, with 9 bases matching TRBD1. The CDR3 has 15 amino acids. CDR1 and CDR2 from the germline V gene are SGHDT and YYEEEE. The CDR3 region has the DNA TGTGCCAGCAAGGGACAGGGAATAGGGAACGCTGAAGCTTTCTTT. Amino acid sequence: CASKGQGIGNAEAFF.

V usage is TRBV6-7 and J usage is TRBJ2-2; 11 bases are a match to TRBD2. TRBV6-7 is designated an ORF whose function remains uncertain. The J segment lost 2 bases and the V segment lost 10 bases, leaving 6 bases of the junction unmatched. The CDR3 length is 15 residues. The DNA of the CDR3 is TGTGCCACGACTAGCGGGGCACGAAACACCGGGGAGCTGTTTTTT. It encodes CATTSGARNTGELFF.

The V gene is TRBV7-8, the J gene TRBJ2-2, with 7 bases aligning to TRBD2. The CDR3 extends over 16 amino acids. Germline-derived CDR1 and CDR2 are SGHVS and FQNEAQ. V shed 1 base and J 2 bases; nucleotides not matched to a gene: 4. CDR3 loop: CASSLVGLGNTGELFF. CDR3 bases: TGTGCCAGCAGCTTAGTTGGACTAGGTAACACCGGGGAGCTGTTTTTT.

The CDR3 DNA follows: TGTGCCAGCAGAGGAGAATTGAACACTGAAGCTTTCTTT. Translated, it gives CASRGELNTEAFF. The chain couples TRBV2 to TRBJ1-1; D remains ambiguous. CDR1 and CDR2 from the germline V gene are SNHLY and FYNNEI. V lost 6 bases and J lost 0, with 8 bases in between. CDR3 length: 13 residues.

This clone came up a few times. This chain links TRBV5-1 with TRBJ2-7, with D possibly TRBD2 on 5 matching bases. The CDR3 has 16 amino acids. V was shortened by 5 bases and J by 5 bases, with 23 bases between the two germline ends. CDR1 SGHRS and CDR2 YFSETQ come from the germline V gene. The CDR3 reads CASRGAGKGLSDEQYF. The CDR3 DNA follows: TGCGCCAGCAGGGGAGCCGGGAAAGGGTTATCAGACGAGCAGTACTTC.

The CDR3: CASRANEGGTGADTQYF. DNA for the CDR3: TGTGCCAGCAGAGCAAATGAGGGGGGGACGGGCGCAGATACGCAGTATTTT. The rearrangement links TRBV4-2 to TRBJ2-3; D possibly corresponds to TRBD2 (7 bases). The CDR3 is made up of 17 amino acids. With 6 bases removed from V and 4 bases from J, the gap between germline ends came to 23 bases. The germline V gene encodes CDR1 LGHNA and CDR2 YNFKEQ.

The chain recombines TRBV9 with TRBJ1-1, with 7 bases that match TRBD1. Losses at the gene ends were 3 bases for V and 4 bases for J; bases not matched to a gene: 6. Germline V CDR1 and CDR2: SGDLS, YYNGEE. CDR3 size: 14 residues. Here the CDR3 reads CASSGTGVGTEAFF. DNA of the CDR3: TGTGCCAGCAGCGGAACAGGGGTGGGCACTGAAGCTTTCTTT.

J is TRBJ1-5 and V is TRBV7-2; D may be TRBD1 (6 bases). V lost 5 bases and J lost 6, with 17 bases in between. Germline V gene data show CDR1 as SGHTA and CDR2 as FQGNSA. This CDR3 is 15 amino acids long. The CDR3 sequence: CASSPLGGPGQPQHF. DNA of the CDR3: TGTGCCAGCAGCCCTCTCGGGGGGCCAGGTCAGCCCCAGCATTTT.

The rearrangement joins TRBV28 to TRBJ2-1; 14 bases map to TRBD2. Germline-derived CDR1 and CDR2 are MDHEN and SYDVKM. This CDR3 is 16 amino acids long. V lost 4 bases and J lost 6; bases outside the gene matches: 5. CDR3 sequence: CASSSMGLAGVNEQFF. The CDR3 nucleotides are TGTGCCAGCAGTTCAATGGGACTAGCGGGAGTCAATGAGCAGTTCTTC. The full variable domain, in which reference TRBV28 and TRBJ2-1 provide the parts outside the CDR3, is DVKVTQSSRYLVKRTGEKVFLECVQDMDHENMFWYRQDPGLGLRLIYFSYDVKMKEKGDIPEGYSVSREKKERFSLILESASTNQTSMYLCASSSMGLAGVNEQFFGPGTRLTVL.

The chain is built from TRBV7-9 and TRBJ2-7, with TRBD1 matching 8 bases. CDR3 length equals 14 residues. The junction had 5 bases not matched to a gene; V was cut back by 4 bases and J by 3 bases. Germline CDR1 reads SEHNR; CDR2 reads FQNEAQ (reference sequence). The CDR3 nucleotides are TGTGCCAGCAGCTCCTCACAGGGGGTCTACGAGCAGTACTTC. Its protein is CASSSSQGVYEQYF.

V and J are TRBV19 and TRBJ1-2, with 7 bases that match TRBD1. Unmatched junction bases numbered 15, after V lost 7 bases and J lost 7 bases. Germline assignment: CDR1 LNHDA and CDR2 SQIVND (reference sequence). This CDR3 region has 15 residues. CDR3 sequence reads: CASTFDWTGLSGYTF. CDR3 in DNA: TGTGCCAGTACCTTTGACTGGACAGGTTTAAGTGGCTACACCTTC.